This T cell receptor beta chain was identified during a study of T cells in Graves' hyperthyroidism and ophthalmopathy. Study observations and caveats: Blood also held most thyroid clonotypes expanded beyond 0.001.

There are 14 residues in the CDR3. CDR1 LGHNA and CDR2 YSLEER come from the germline V gene. Amplified regions were TCR beta CDR3 sequences from RNA transcripts. In the first-round RT-PCR of the TCR CDR3, the HTBI primer set was used. One entry per CDR3 protein, called by TCRdb with MiXCR from the multiplex PCR reads. The profile shows around 500,000 distinct CDR3 sequences, about 16% of them singletons. This clonotype was detected ten times or more. The antigen remains undetermined. Germline and junction disagree at one end, which may indicate a read error. The source material was blood. The source is a woman aged 25 to 39 with Graves' ophthalmopathy. The chain couples TRBV4-3 to TRBJ2-3; 7 bases are a match to TRBD2. In DNA, the CDR3 is TGTGCCAGCAGCCAAGGCGGGGGTACAGATACGCAGTATTTT. The encoded protein is CASSQGGGTDTQYF.